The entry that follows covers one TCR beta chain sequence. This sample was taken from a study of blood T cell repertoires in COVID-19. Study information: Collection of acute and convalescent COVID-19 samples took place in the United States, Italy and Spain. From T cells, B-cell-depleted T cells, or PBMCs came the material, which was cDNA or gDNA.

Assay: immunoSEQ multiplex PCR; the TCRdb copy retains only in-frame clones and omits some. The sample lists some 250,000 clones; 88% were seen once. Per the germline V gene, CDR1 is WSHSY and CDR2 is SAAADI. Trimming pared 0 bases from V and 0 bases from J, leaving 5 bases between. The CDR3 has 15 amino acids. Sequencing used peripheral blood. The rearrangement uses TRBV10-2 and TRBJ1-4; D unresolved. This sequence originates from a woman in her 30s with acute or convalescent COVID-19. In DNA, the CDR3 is TGCGCCAGCAGTGAGTCGGGAGCAACTAATGAAAAACTGTTTTTT. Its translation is CASSESGATNEKLFF.